One and the same sample provided the 17 T cell receptor beta chains below, sequenced in a study of T cells in Graves' hyperthyroidism and ophthalmopathy. Amplification targeted TCR beta CDR3 regions from RNA transcripts. Using the HTBI primer set, a first-round RT-PCR was run on the TCR CDR3. TCRdb reprocessed the multiplex PCR reads via MiXCR and lists one record per CDR3 protein. The data hold about 360,000 distinct CDR3 sequences, with around 13% observed a single time. Source material: blood. All receptors derive from a woman younger than 30 with Graves' hyperthyroidism.

This clonotype was counted at least ten times. CDR3: CASRRGILNYGYTF. CDR3 DNA: TGTGCCAGCAGAAGGGGTATCCTTAACTATGGCTACACCTTC. V usage is TRBV28 and J usage is TRBJ1-2, with a possible D match to TRBD1 (5 bases). Germline assignment: CDR1 MDHEN and CDR2 SYDVKM. V was clipped by 6 bases and J by 1 base, with 12 bases between them. This CDR3 is 14 amino acids long.

This clonotype occurred a few times. J is TRBJ1-1 and V is TRBV6-4, with 8 bases aligning to TRBD1. With V trimmed by 3 bases and J by 11 bases, 8 bases remained unmatched. Germline V lookup: CDR1 MRHNA, CDR2 SNTAGT. The CDR3 runs to 13 residues. The CDR3 is CASSEGAGGTAFF. In DNA form, the CDR3 reads TGTGCCAGCAGTGAGGGTGCAGGGGGCACGGCTTTCTTT.

In this sample, this clonotype turned up many times. This chain links TRBV29-1 with TRBJ2-1, with D tentatively TRBD2 (5 bases). Germline CDR1 SQVTM, CDR2 ANQGSEA. The CDR3 is 10 residues long. The CDR3 is CTAGYNEQFF. The CDR3, as DNA: TGCACCGCGGGTTACAATGAGCAGTTCTTC.

The table lists this clonotype with many counts. This rearrangement joins TRBV28 to TRBJ2-3; weak D call: TRBD2 (6 bases). The V and J ends lost 2 bases and 3 bases respectively, with 9 bases between them. The V gene's germline CDR1 is MDHEN and CDR2 SYDVKM. CDR3 size: 14 residues. For the CDR3, the DNA is TGTGCCAGCAGTTTAGCGGGGTGGACAGATACGCAGTATTTT. It encodes CASSLAGWTDTQYF.

The table lists this clonotype with many counts. The chain joins TRBV9 to TRBJ2-3; D gene ambiguous. The CDR3 runs 14 residues. V shed 2 bases and J shed 2 bases, with 9 bases lying between them. Germline lookup yields CDR1 SGDLS and CDR2 YYNGEE. CDR3 nucleotides: TGTGCCAGCAGCGTGGGGTCCCACACAGATACGCAGTATTTT. Its translation: CASSVGSHTDTQYF.

The table lists this clonotype with a few counts. The chain is built from TRBV2 and TRBJ1-2; 9 positions match TRBD1. Germline CDR1 is SNHLY and CDR2 is FYNNEI. V was pared by 6 bases and J by 8 bases, with 7 bases of the junction left unmatched. The CDR3 spans 13 residues. The CDR3 nucleotides are TGTGCCAGCAGGGGACAGGGTCTATACGGCTACACCTTC. This encodes CASRGQGLYGYTF.

This clonotype has a count of ten or more. The gene calls are TRBV30 and TRBJ1-3; D remains unclear. The germline CDR1 and CDR2 sequences are GTSNPN and SVGIG (reference sequence). V was trimmed by 6 bases and J by 0 bases, leaving 9 bases between them. The CDR3 has 13 residues. CDR3 in DNA: TGTGCCTGTAATGGATACTCTGGAAACACCATATATTTT. Translation: CACNGYSGNTIYF.

This clonotype has a count of ten or more. The J gene is TRBJ2-1, the V gene TRBV27; 9 bases line up with TRBD1. The germline gives CDR1 MNHEY, CDR2 SMNVEV (reference sequence). The CDR3 has 15 amino acids. V trimming: 6 bases; J trimming: 7 bases; junction bases outside the gene matches: 10. The DNA of the CDR3 is TGTGCCAGCAGACCGACAGGGGGGTCGTGGAATGAGCAGTTCTTC. Amino acids: CASRPTGGSWNEQFF.

This clonotype was detected ten times or more. The chain is built from TRBV6-1 and TRBJ2-2, with D maybe TRBD1 (6 bases). Trimming stripped 4 bases from V and 4 bases from J, with 19 bases between. CDR3 length: 17 amino acids. The germline V gene has CDR1 MNHNS and CDR2 SASEGT. For the CDR3, the DNA is TGTGCCAGCAGTGCCCGAAGACAGGTTATACTCACCGGGGAGCTGTTTTTT. Amino acid sequence: CASSARRQVILTGELFF.

V usage is TRBV2 and J usage is TRBJ1-4; D ambiguous. Germline-derived CDR1 and CDR2 are SNHLY and FYNNEI. With 11 bases removed from V and 7 bases from J, the gap between germline ends came to 17 bases. The CDR3 has 13 amino acids. CDR3 protein: CAGRRGSGEKLFF. The CDR3 DNA reads TGTGCCGGCCGCCGGGGATCGGGTGAAAAACTGTTTTTT.

This clonotype was counted at least ten times. This chain connects TRBV29-1 to TRBJ2-1; D gene uncertain. The CDR3 is made up of 14 amino acids. Trimming removed 3 bases from V and 0 bases from J, with 9 bases in between. Germline V gene data show CDR1 as SQVTM and CDR2 as ANQGSEA. Written as DNA, the CDR3 is TGCAGCGTTGAGCATGACCGCTCCTACAATGAGCAGTTCTTC. It encodes CSVEHDRSYNEQFF.

In this sample, this clonotype turned up many times. In DNA form, the CDR3 reads TGTGCCAGCAGTTTGGACCCGCAGGGCGGGTACGAGCAGTACTTC. This gives the protein CASSLDPQGGYEQYF. The rearrangement joins TRBV28 to TRBJ2-7; either TRBD1 or TRBD2 may supply D (5 bases each). This CDR3 region has 15 residues. Germline V CDR1 and CDR2: MDHEN, SYDVKM. V shed 3 bases and J shed 4 bases, with 16 bases lying between them.

This clonotype was counted many times. The rearrangement links TRBV7-8 to TRBJ2-1, with TRBD2 as a possible D gene (6 bases). CDR1 and CDR2 (germline): SGHVS, FQNEAQ. This CDR3 has 16 amino acids. Trimming pared 5 bases from V and 7 bases from J, leaving 21 bases between. The CDR3 spells CASSTKSPFAGNEQFF. The CDR3 region has the DNA TGTGCCAGCAGCACGAAAAGCCCTTTTGCGGGGAATGAGCAGTTCTTC. The full variable domain, with the rest looked up from reference TRBV7-8 and TRBJ2-1, is GAGVSQSPRYKVAKRGQDVALRCDPISGHVSLFWYQQALGQGPEFLTYFQNEAQLDKSGLPSDRFFAERPEGSVSTLKIQRTQQEDSAVYLCASSTKSPFAGNEQFFGPGTRLTVL.

This clonotype was counted many times. The rearrangement joins TRBV28 to TRBJ1-2; 7 positions match TRBD1. Per germline, CDR1 MDHEN and CDR2 SYDVKM. The trim removed 4 bases at V and 5 bases at J, leaving 10 bases unmatched. This CDR3 is 15 amino acids long. The CDR3 is CASSSPGTVEYGYTF. The CDR3 coding sequence is TGTGCCAGCAGTTCACCCGGGACAGTTGAGTATGGCTACACCTTC.

The chain links TRBV6-5 to TRBJ2-1; 12 bases match TRBD1. The J segment lost 7 bases and the V segment lost 3 bases, leaving 7 bases of the junction unmatched. Germline loops: CDR1 MNHEY, CDR2 SVGAGI. This CDR3 spans 16 amino acids. This chain's CDR3 is CASSYPGQGASNEQFF. The CDR3 DNA follows: TGTGCCAGCAGTTATCCGGGACAGGGGGCCTCGAATGAGCAGTTCTTC.

This chain joins TRBV5-4 and TRBJ1-6; D call uncertain. Between the trimmed V and J ends, which lost 4 bases and 9 bases, there was a span of 14 bases. Germline CDR1 reads SGHNT; CDR2 reads YYREEE (reference sequence). The CDR3 loop spans 14 amino acids. This chain's CDR3 is CASSPRTGSSPLHF. In DNA form, the CDR3 reads TGTGCCAGCAGCCCCCGGACGGGGAGTTCACCCCTCCACTTT.

In its sample, this clonotype was seen a few times. This chain links TRBV24-1 with TRBJ2-7; D gene unclear. V was cut by 3 bases and J by 5 bases, with 4 bases left in between. Germline values: CDR1 KGHDR, CDR2 SFDVKD. The CDR3 consists of 11 residues. The CDR3 reads CATSDTNEQYF. The CDR3 nucleotides read TGTGCCACCAGTGATACTAACGAGCAGTACTTC.